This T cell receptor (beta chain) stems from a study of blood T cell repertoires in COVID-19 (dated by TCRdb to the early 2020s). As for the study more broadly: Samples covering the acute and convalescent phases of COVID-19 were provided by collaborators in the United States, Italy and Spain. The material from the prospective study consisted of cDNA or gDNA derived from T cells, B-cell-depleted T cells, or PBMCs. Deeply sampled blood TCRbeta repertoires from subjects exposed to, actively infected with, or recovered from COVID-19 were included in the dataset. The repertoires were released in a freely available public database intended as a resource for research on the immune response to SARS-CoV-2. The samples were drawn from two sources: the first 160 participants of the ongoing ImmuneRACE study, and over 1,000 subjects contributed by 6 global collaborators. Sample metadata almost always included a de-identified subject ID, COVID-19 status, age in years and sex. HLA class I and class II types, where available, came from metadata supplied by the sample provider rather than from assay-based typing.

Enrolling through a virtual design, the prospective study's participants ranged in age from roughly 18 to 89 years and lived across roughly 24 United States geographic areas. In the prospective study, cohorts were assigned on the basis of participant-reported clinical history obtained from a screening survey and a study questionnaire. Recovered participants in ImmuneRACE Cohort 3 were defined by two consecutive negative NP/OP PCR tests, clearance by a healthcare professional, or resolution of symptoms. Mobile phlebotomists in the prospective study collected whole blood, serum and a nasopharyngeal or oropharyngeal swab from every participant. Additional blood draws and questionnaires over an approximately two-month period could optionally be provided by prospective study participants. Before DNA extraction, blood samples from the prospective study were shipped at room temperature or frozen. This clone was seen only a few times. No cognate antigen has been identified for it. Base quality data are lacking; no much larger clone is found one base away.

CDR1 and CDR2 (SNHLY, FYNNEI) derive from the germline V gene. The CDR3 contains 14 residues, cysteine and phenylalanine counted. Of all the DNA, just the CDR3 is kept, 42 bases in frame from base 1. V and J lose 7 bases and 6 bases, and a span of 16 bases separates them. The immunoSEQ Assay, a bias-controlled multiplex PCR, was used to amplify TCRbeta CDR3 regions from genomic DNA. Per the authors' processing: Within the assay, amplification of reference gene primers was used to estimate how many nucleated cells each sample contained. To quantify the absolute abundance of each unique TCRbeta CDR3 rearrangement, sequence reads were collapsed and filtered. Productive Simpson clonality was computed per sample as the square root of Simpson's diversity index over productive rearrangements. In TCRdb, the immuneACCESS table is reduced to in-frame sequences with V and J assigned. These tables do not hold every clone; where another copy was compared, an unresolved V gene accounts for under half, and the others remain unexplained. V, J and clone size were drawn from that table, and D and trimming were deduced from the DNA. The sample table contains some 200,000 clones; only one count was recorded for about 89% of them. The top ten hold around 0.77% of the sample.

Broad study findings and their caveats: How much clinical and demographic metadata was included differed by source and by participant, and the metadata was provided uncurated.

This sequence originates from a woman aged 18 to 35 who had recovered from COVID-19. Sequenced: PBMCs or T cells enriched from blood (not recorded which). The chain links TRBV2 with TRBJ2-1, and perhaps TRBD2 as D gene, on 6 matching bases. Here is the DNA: TGTGCCAGCATTAACGGGAGAGGCGGCAATGAGCAGTTCTTC. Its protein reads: CASINGRGGNEQFF.